This TCR beta chain stems from a study of cytomegalovirus exposure and HLA in healthy donors. Study context: The 120 validation repertoires used the same platform as the 600 to 750 first-cohort repertoires (as reported by a later analysis). Study outcomes and limitations: TCR clusters originating in the first cohort tended to co-occur in the roughly 120 validation repertoires, according to a later analysis.

In germline, CDR1 is SGHRS, CDR2 YFSETQ. With 0 bases removed from V and 2 bases from J, the gap between germline ends came to 9 bases. This CDR3 has 14 residues. Sequencing used immunoSEQ multiplex PCR; TCRdb keeps in-frame clones, though not all of them. The repertoire has 150,000 to 160,000 clones, just over 85% of them found once; the top ten carry 2.1%. Regarding this clone: What it binds is not known.

The source is a human donor in good health. This chain uses TRBV5-1 with TRBJ2-7; no reliable D call. The specimen sequenced was PBMCs. CDR3 in DNA: TGCGCCAGCAGCTTGGTTGTCAGTCCCTACGAGCAGTACTTC. Translating it yields CASSLVVSPYEQYF.